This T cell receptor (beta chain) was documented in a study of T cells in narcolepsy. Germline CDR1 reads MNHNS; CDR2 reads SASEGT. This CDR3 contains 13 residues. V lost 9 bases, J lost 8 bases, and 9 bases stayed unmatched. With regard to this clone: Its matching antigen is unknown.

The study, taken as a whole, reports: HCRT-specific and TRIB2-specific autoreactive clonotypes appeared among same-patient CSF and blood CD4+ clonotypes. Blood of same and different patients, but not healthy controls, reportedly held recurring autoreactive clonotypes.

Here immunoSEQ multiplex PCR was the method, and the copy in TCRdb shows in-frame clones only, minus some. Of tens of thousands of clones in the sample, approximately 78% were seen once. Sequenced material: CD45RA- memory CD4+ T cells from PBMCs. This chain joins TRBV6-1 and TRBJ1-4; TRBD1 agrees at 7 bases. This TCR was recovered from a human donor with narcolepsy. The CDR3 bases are TGTGCCAGACTACCGACAGGGCGAGAAAAACTGTTTTTT. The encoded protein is CARLPTGREKLFF.